The 11 T cell receptor beta chains presented below share a single source sample, sequenced in a study of blood T cell repertoires in COVID-19. Some clones are missing from TCRdb's copy, which holds only in-frame ones; the method was immunoSEQ multiplex PCR. The repertoire includes roughly 250,000 clones, 81% of them detected once, and around 3% sits in the top ten. Sequencing was done on a sample of peripheral blood. The origin of the receptors is a woman in her sixties or seventies with active or convalescent COVID-19.

The count of this clone is one. The V call is TRBV5-1, the J call TRBJ1-4; no clear D gene. Germline loops: CDR1 SGHRS, CDR2 YFSETQ. The CDR3 loop spans 13 amino acids. V shed 3 bases and J shed 4 bases, with 7 bases lying between them. The CDR3 loop is CASSSVGNEKLFF. The CDR3 region has the DNA TGCGCCAGCAGCTCGGTCGGTAATGAAAAACTGTTTTTT. Looking up the rest from reference TRBV5-1 and TRBJ1-4 gives the full variable domain: KAGVTQTPRYLIKTRGQQVTLSCSPISGHRSVSWYQQTPGQGLQFLFEYFSETQRNKGNFPGRFSGRQFSNSRSEMNVSTLELGDSALYLCASSSVGNEKLFFGSGTQLSVL.

The chain carries TRBV24-1 and TRBJ1-6; 7 bases are a match to TRBD1. V was clipped by 4 bases and J by 14 bases; unmatched bases: 4. The CDR3 has 12 residues. Germline CDR1 is KGHDR and CDR2 is SFDVKD. The CDR3 nucleotides read TGTGCCACCAGTGACTCCGGGACAGCCCTCCACTTT. This codes for CATSDSGTALHF.

DNA for the CDR3: TGTGCCAGCAGCTCCCGGAGACTAGCGGGGGGTGGGGCAGATACGCAGTATTTT. It translates to CASSSRRLAGGGADTQYF. The chain combines TRBV5-4 with TRBJ2-3; TRBD2 aligns across 13 bases. The CDR3 is 18 residues long. Germline CDR1 reads SGHNT; CDR2 reads YYREEE (reference sequence). The ends lost 3 bases at V and 4 bases at J; junction bases unmatched: 11.

This clone came up a few times. The V call is TRBV24-1, the J call TRBJ2-1; D is uncertain. Trimming pared 3 bases from V and 10 bases from J, leaving 9 bases between. Germline-derived CDR1 and CDR2 are KGHDR and SFDVKD. The CDR3 loop spans 12 amino acids. CDR3 protein: CATSDGPVEQFF. DNA of the CDR3: TGTGCCACCAGTGATGGGCCGGTGGAGCAGTTCTTC.

This clone was seen once. The chain employs TRBV29-1 and TRBJ2-3; D might be TRBD2 (7 bases). The CDR3 runs 16 residues. V lost 4 bases, J lost 2 bases, and 19 bases lay in between. CDR1 and CDR2 from the germline V gene are SQVTM and ANQGSEA. The CDR3 DNA follows: TGCAGCGTTGCCGGGACTACGGGGACATCCACAGATACGCAGTATTTT. Protein product: CSVAGTTGTSTDTQYF.

J is TRBJ1-1 and V is TRBV19; D not certain. Germline lookup yields CDR1 LNHDA and CDR2 SQIVND (reference sequence). This CDR3 contains 13 residues. Trimming stripped 7 bases from V and 1 base from J, with 10 bases between. CDR3 nucleotides: TGTGCCAGTACCATAGGGAGGAACACTGAAGCTTTCTTT. It translates to CASTIGRNTEAFF.

V gene TRBV12-5 combines with J gene TRBJ2-3; 8 positions match TRBD1. Germline CDR1 LGHNT, CDR2 FRNRAP. CDR3 length: 15 residues. Losses at the gene ends were 4 bases for V and 5 bases for J; bases not matched to a gene: 8. CDR3 sequence: CASGSRDRYEDTQYF. The CDR3 bases are TGTGCTAGTGGTTCCCGGGACAGGTACGAAGATACGCAGTATTTT.

J is TRBJ1-2 and V is TRBV6-5, with a possible D match to TRBD1 (6 bases). V dropped 6 bases and J dropped 3 bases, with 11 bases sitting between them. This CDR3 has 13 residues. Germline CDR1 MNHEY, CDR2 SVGAGI. The chain's CDR3 is CASSPDSYYGYTF. DNA of the CDR3: TGTGCCAGCAGCCCGGACAGCTACTATGGCTACACCTTC.

This chain joins TRBV7-9 and TRBJ1-2, with D perhaps matching TRBD1 (6 bases). V lost 5 bases and J lost 8, with 9 bases in between. Germline V gives CDR1 SEHNR, CDR2 FQNEAQ (reference sequence). The CDR3 loop spans 11 amino acids. CDR3 bases: TGTGCCAGCAGCCCAGGGGACGGCTACACCTTC. It encodes CASSPGDGYTF.

The rearrangement links TRBV6-6 to TRBJ1-2; 7 bases map to TRBD1. The CDR3 extends over 15 amino acids. The germline V gene has CDR1 MNHNY and CDR2 SVGAGI (reference sequence). J gave up 5 bases and V 6 bases, and 12 bases lay outside the gene matches. The CDR3 protein is CASSIIGQESYGYTF. Written as DNA, the CDR3 is TGTGCCAGCAGCATAATAGGACAGGAAAGTTATGGCTACACCTTC.

The table lists this clone with many counts. V and J are TRBV6-1 and TRBJ2-7, with D unclear. The CDR3 runs to 14 residues. The V end was cut by 2 bases, the J end by 4 bases, with 12 bases between. Germline CDR1 is MNHNS and CDR2 is SASEGT. The CDR3: CASSEYRGGYEQYF. As DNA, the CDR3 is TGTGCCAGCAGTGAATATAGAGGTGGATACGAGCAGTACTTC.